This T cell receptor beta chain is drawn from a study of T cells in Graves' hyperthyroidism and ophthalmopathy. Not enrolled were patients with uncontrolled infection, other autoimmune disease, pregnancy or lactation. Study-wide points: A 13 V-J model separated ophthalmopathy from stable hyperthyroidism.

The sample holds many counts of this clonotype. Its antigen is still unknown. Using RNA transcripts as the source, TCR beta CDR3 regions were amplified. First-round RT-PCR of the TCR CDR3 relied on the HTBI primer set. TCRdb itself ran the multiplex PCR reads through MiXCR, one entry per CDR3 protein. The table lists fewer than 350,000 distinct CDR3 sequences, about an eighth of them singletons, with more than 7.5% in the top ten. The CDR3 length is 13 residues. Per the germline V gene, CDR1 is SNHLY and CDR2 is FYNNEI. V lost 4 bases and J lost 3, with 9 bases in between. This clonotype was sampled from a woman in her twenties or thirties with Graves' hyperthyroidism that later progressed to Graves' ophthalmopathy. The source material was blood. The chain couples TRBV2 to TRBJ1-2; D not resolved. The CDR3 DNA sequence: TGTGCCAGCAGTGCCGAGGCTCACTATGGCTACACCTTC. Its translation is CASSAEAHYGYTF.